These T cell receptor beta chains were read from a single sample in a study of T cell repertoires in cytomegalovirus infection. These receptors lack a known antigen. TCRdb recomputed calls from the reads with MiXCR, one row per CDR3 protein. This table holds some 320,000 distinct CDR3 sequences, 25% to 35% found once. Sequencing used cultured PBMCs, obtained from culture after CMV antigen stimulation. The receptor set was obtained from a human donor in good health (CMV status not recorded). Some clones in this sample may be carry-over from other donors' samples. Each CDR3 is given with its conserved first and last residue. D genes are given only for firm matches. Clone sizes are given selectively: once, few, many, or a class where the clone is expanded.

v_gene: TRBV12-3/TRBV12-4; j_gene: TRBJ2-7; len: 13; abundance: few; d_gene: TRBD2; CDR3aa: CASSPAGGREQYF; CDR3nt: TGTGCCAGCAGTCCCGCGGGAGGTCGCGAGCAGTACTTC
v_gene: TRBV7-9; j_gene: TRBJ2-7; len: 15; abundance: many; d_gene: TRBD2; CDR3aa: CASRRLAGGPYEQYF; CDR3nt: TGTGCCAGCAGGCGACTAGCGGGAGGGCCCTACGAGCAGTACTTC
v_gene: TRBV15; j_gene: TRBJ2-5; len: 15; abundance: NA; d_gene: TRBD2; CDR3aa: CATSARGGSQETQYF; CDR3nt: TGTGCCACCAGCGCTCGGGGCGGGAGCCAAGAGACCCAGTACTTC
v_gene: TRBV9; j_gene: TRBJ2-1; len: 17; abundance: NA; d_gene: TRBD2; CDR3aa: CASSPPPGLAINNEQFF; CDR3nt: TGTGCCAGCAGCCCGCCCCCCGGACTAGCGATTAACAATGAGCAGTTCTTC
v_gene: TRBV6-5; j_gene: TRBJ1-5; len: 15; abundance: NA; d_gene: NA; CDR3aa: CASRRSGGSNQPQHF; CDR3nt: TGTGCCAGCAGAAGGTCGGGGGGGAGCAATCAGCCCCAGCATTTT
v_gene: TRBV15; j_gene: TRBJ2-3; len: 15; abundance: few; d_gene: NA; CDR3aa: CATSRVTGRTDTQYF; CDR3nt: TGTGCCACCAGCAGAGTGACAGGACGCACAGATACGCAGTATTTT
v_gene: TRBV6-5; j_gene: TRBJ1-6; len: 16; abundance: many; d_gene: NA; CDR3aa: CASSYSIYRYNSPLHF; CDR3nt: TGTGCCAGCAGTTACTCGATCTACAGATATAATTCACCCCTCCACTTT
v_gene: TRBV11-3; j_gene: TRBJ2-2; len: 15; abundance: few; d_gene: NA; CDR3aa: CASSLDQGATGELFF; CDR3nt: TGTGCCAGCAGCTTAGATCAAGGGGCCACCGGGGAGCTGTTTTTT
v_gene: TRBV20-1; j_gene: TRBJ2-5; len: 14; abundance: NA; d_gene: NA; CDR3aa: CSAPPWARGETQYF; CDR3nt: TGCAGTGCCCCCCCCTGGGCTAGGGGAGAGACCCAGTACTTC
v_gene: TRBV12-3/TRBV12-4; j_gene: TRBJ2-1; len: 17; abundance: NA; d_gene: TRBD2; CDR3aa: CASSLGGLAGEHNEQFF; CDR3nt: TGTGCCAGCAGTTTAGGAGGATTAGCGGGGGAGCACAATGAGCAGTTCTTC
v_gene: TRBV7-2; j_gene: TRBJ1-2; len: 13; abundance: many; d_gene: NA; CDR3aa: CASSLARSYGYTF; CDR3nt: TGTGCCAGCAGCTTAGCGAGATCCTATGGCTACACCTTC
v_gene: TRBV6-5; j_gene: TRBJ1-1; len: 14; abundance: few; d_gene: NA; CDR3aa: CASSLPGGATEAFF; CDR3nt: TGTGCCAGCAGCCTCCCCGGGGGAGCCACTGAAGCTTTCTTT
v_gene: TRBV10-3; j_gene: TRBJ1-2; len: 15; abundance: few; d_gene: TRBD1; CDR3aa: CAISPSRGRVYGYTF; CDR3nt: TGTGCCATCAGTCCTTCAAGGGGGCGCGTCTATGGCTACACCTTC
v_gene: TRBV6-1; j_gene: TRBJ2-1; len: 16; abundance: NA; d_gene: TRBD2; CDR3aa: CASSERLAGFGNEQFF; CDR3nt: TGTGCCAGCAGCGAGCGACTAGCGGGGTTTGGCAATGAGCAGTTCTTC
v_gene: TRBV7-8; j_gene: TRBJ2-2; len: 17; abundance: few; d_gene: NA; CDR3aa: CASSLTRAGPNTGELFF; CDR3nt: TGTGCCAGCAGCTTGACCCGGGCGGGGCCCAACACCGGGGAGCTGTTTTTT
v_gene: TRBV24-1; j_gene: TRBJ2-3; len: 18; abundance: NA; d_gene: TRBD2; CDR3aa: CATSDRTSGRAVTDTQYF; CDR3nt: TGTGCCACCAGTGATCGGACTAGCGGGAGGGCCGTAACAGATACGCAGTATTTT
v_gene: TRBV14; j_gene: TRBJ2-7; len: 11; abundance: NA; d_gene: TRBD1; CDR3aa: CASSQDRERYF; CDR3nt: TGTGCCAGCAGCCAGGACAGGGAGCGGTACTTC
v_gene: TRBV7-9; j_gene: TRBJ2-1; len: 14; abundance: few; d_gene: NA; CDR3aa: CASSRDPTDNEQFF; CDR3nt: TGTGCCAGCAGCCGCGACCCTACCGACAATGAGCAGTTCTTC
v_gene: TRBV6-6; j_gene: TRBJ1-1; len: 15; abundance: NA; d_gene: NA; CDR3aa: CASSYGGNLNTEASF; CDR3nt: TGTGCCAGCAGTTACGGCGGGAATTTGAACACTGAAGCTTCCTTT
v_gene: TRBV12-3/TRBV12-4; j_gene: TRBJ2-1; len: 19; abundance: NA; d_gene: TRBD2; CDR3aa: CASRGGGLAGGRLRNEQFF; CDR3nt: TGTGCCAGCAGAGGGGGGGGACTAGCGGGGGGGCGGTTGAGAAATGAGCAGTTCTTC
v_gene: TRBV18; j_gene: TRBJ1-2; len: 14; abundance: NA; d_gene: TRBD1; CDR3aa: CASSQGGPDYGYTF; CDR3nt: TGTGCCAGCTCCCAGGGGGGGCCAGACTATGGCTACACCTTC
v_gene: TRBV24-1; j_gene: TRBJ2-7; len: 15; abundance: NA; d_gene: TRBD1; CDR3aa: CATSDPGQGRYEQYF; CDR3nt: TGTGCCACCAGTGACCCGGGACAGGGTAGATACGAGCAGTACTTC
v_gene: TRBV19; j_gene: TRBJ1-2; len: 14; abundance: NA; d_gene: NA; CDR3aa: CASSIKVRNYGYTF; CDR3nt: TGTGCCAGTAGTATAAAAGTCAGAAACTATGGCTACACCTTC
v_gene: TRBV7-9; j_gene: TRBJ1-3; len: 15; abundance: NA; d_gene: NA; CDR3aa: CASSFGPGSGNTIYF; CDR3nt: NA
v_gene: TRBV12-3/TRBV12-4; j_gene: TRBJ2-3; len: 16; abundance: NA; d_gene: NA; CDR3aa: CASSFRTRGFTDTQYF; CDR3nt: TGTGCCAGCAGTTTCCGGACCAGGGGTTTCACAGATACGCAGTATTTT
v_gene: TRBV11-2; j_gene: TRBJ2-1; len: 17; abundance: few; d_gene: NA; CDR3aa: CASSLDLAGLVLNEQFF; CDR3nt: TGTGCCAGCAGCTTAGATCTTGCGGGGCTTGTTCTTAATGAGCAGTTCTTC
v_gene: TRBV5-4; j_gene: TRBJ1-1; len: 12; abundance: NA; d_gene: NA; CDR3aa: CASSLYNTEAFF; CDR3nt: TGTGCCAGCAGCTTGTACAACACTGAAGCTTTCTTT
v_gene: TRBV7-2; j_gene: TRBJ2-3; len: 15; abundance: NA; d_gene: NA; CDR3aa: CASSLNRVLTDTQYF; CDR3nt: TGTGCCAGCAGCTTAAACCGGGTCCTCACAGATACGCAGTATTTT
v_gene: TRBV7-2; j_gene: TRBJ1-5; len: 15; abundance: few; d_gene: TRBD1; CDR3aa: CASSFDLTGRPPQHF; CDR3nt: TGTGCCAGCAGCTTCGACCTGACAGGGAGACCGCCCCAGCATTTT
v_gene: TRBV4-2; j_gene: TRBJ1-2; len: 16; abundance: many; d_gene: NA; CDR3aa: CASSQGGGRSNYGYTF; CDR3nt: TGTGCCAGCAGCCAAGGGGGCGGACGATCTAACTATGGCTACACCTTC
v_gene: TRBV7-4; j_gene: TRBJ1-4; len: 15; abundance: NA; d_gene: NA; CDR3aa: CASSYVGGRDEKLFF; CDR3nt: TGTGCCAGCAGCTACGTGGGAGGTCGAGATGAAAAACTGTTTTTT
v_gene: TRBV14; j_gene: TRBJ2-2; len: 14; abundance: NA; d_gene: TRBD1; CDR3aa: CASSPQGDTGELFF; CDR3nt: TGTGCCAGCAGCCCCCAGGGGGACACCGGGGAGCTGTTTTTT
v_gene: TRBV4-2; j_gene: TRBJ2-1; len: 15; abundance: few; d_gene: TRBD1; CDR3aa: CASSQGGQGYNEQFF; CDR3nt: TGTGCCAGCAGCCAAGGGGGACAGGGTTACAATGAGCAGTTCTTC
v_gene: TRBV9; j_gene: TRBJ2-7; len: 14; abundance: few; d_gene: TRBD2; CDR3aa: CASSIGLASYEQYF; CDR3nt: TGTGCCAGCAGCATCGGACTAGCCTCCTACGAGCAGTACTTC
v_gene: TRBV13; j_gene: TRBJ2-3; len: 15; abundance: few; d_gene: TRBD1; CDR3aa: CASSFSGQYTDTQYF; CDR3nt: TGTGCCAGCAGCTTCTCGGGACAGTACACAGATACGCAGTATTTT
v_gene: TRBV7-2; j_gene: TRBJ2-7; len: 15; abundance: NA; d_gene: NA; CDR3aa: CASSLDGTHSYEQYF; CDR3nt: TGTGCCAGCAGCTTAGATGGGACCCACTCCTACGAGCAGTACTTC
v_gene: TRBV7-8; j_gene: TRBJ1-2; len: 12; abundance: once; d_gene: NA; CDR3aa: CASSHRDSGYTF; CDR3nt: TGTGCCAGCAGCCACAGAGACTCTGGCTACACCTTC
v_gene: TRBV10-3; j_gene: TRBJ1-6; len: 15; abundance: once; d_gene: NA; CDR3aa: CAISESKGNNSPLHF; CDR3nt: TGTGCCATCAGTGAGTCAAAGGGTAATAATTCACCCCTCCACTTT
v_gene: TRBV27; j_gene: TRBJ2-1; len: 15; abundance: few; d_gene: TRBD1; CDR3aa: CASSAGQGVGNEQFF; CDR3nt: TGTGCCAGCAGTGCCGGACAGGGGGTTGGCAATGAGCAGTTCTTC
v_gene: TRBV7-9; j_gene: TRBJ1-5; len: 14; abundance: few; d_gene: TRBD1; CDR3aa: CASSPGQGLQPQHF; CDR3nt: TGTGCCAGCAGCCCCGGACAGGGGTTGCAGCCCCAGCATTTT
v_gene: TRBV11-2; j_gene: TRBJ2-1; len: 17; abundance: few; d_gene: TRBD2; CDR3aa: CASSLFGPSGRLNEQFF; CDR3nt: TGTGCCAGCAGCTTATTCGGTCCTAGCGGGAGGTTAAATGAGCAGTTCTTC
v_gene: TRBV7-2; j_gene: TRBJ2-5; len: 16; abundance: many; d_gene: TRBD2; CDR3aa: CASSPQLVAGQETQYF; CDR3nt: TGTGCCAGCAGCCCTCAACTAGTAGCGGGGCAAGAGACCCAGTACTTC
v_gene: TRBV15; j_gene: TRBJ2-1; len: 15; abundance: many; d_gene: NA; CDR3aa: CATSRDRGRNNEQFF; CDR3nt: TGTGCCACCAGCAGAGATCGGGGGAGAAACAATGAGCAGTTCTTC
v_gene: TRBV24-1; j_gene: TRBJ2-5; len: 11; abundance: NA; d_gene: NA; CDR3aa: CATSDSETQYF; CDR3nt: TGTGCCACCAGTGATTCGGAGACCCAGTACTTC
v_gene: TRBV7-7; j_gene: TRBJ2-5; len: 16; abundance: NA; d_gene: TRBD2; CDR3aa: CASSLDLAGVRGTQYF; CDR3nt: TGTGCCAGCAGCTTAGACCTAGCGGGGGTACGGGGGACCCAGTACTTC
v_gene: TRBV7-9; j_gene: TRBJ1-2; len: 15; abundance: NA; d_gene: NA; CDR3aa: CASSLRTDVNYGYTF; CDR3nt: TGTGCCAGCAGCTTAAGGACAGATGTCAACTATGGCTACACCTTC
v_gene: TRBV29-1; j_gene: TRBJ2-7; len: 13; abundance: NA; d_gene: NA; CDR3aa: CSVENSRSYEQYF; CDR3nt: TGCAGCGTTGAAAACTCCCGCTCCTACGAGCAGTACTTC
v_gene: TRBV19; j_gene: TRBJ2-1; len: 13; abundance: once; d_gene: NA; CDR3aa: CASSSGDGNEQFF; CDR3nt: TGTGCCAGTAGTTCAGGGGATGGCAATGAGCAGTTCTTC
v_gene: TRBV12-3/TRBV12-4; j_gene: TRBJ1-2; len: 9; abundance: NA; d_gene: TRBD1; CDR3aa: CASSGDRFF; CDR3nt: TGTGCCAGCAGCGGGGACAGGTTCTTC
v_gene: TRBV7-3; j_gene: TRBJ2-5; len: 16; abundance: medium-sized; d_gene: NA; CDR3aa: CASSPGTANSQETQYF; CDR3nt: TGTGCCAGCAGCCCCGGGACCGCAAACTCCCAAGAGACCCAGTACTTC
v_gene: TRBV30; j_gene: TRBJ1-2; len: 14; abundance: few; d_gene: NA; CDR3aa: CAWSVNGFGGGYTF; CDR3nt: TGTGCCTGGAGTGTAAACGGGTTCGGAGGGGGCTACACCTTC
v_gene: TRBV6-5; j_gene: TRBJ2-5; len: 15; abundance: NA; d_gene: NA; CDR3aa: CASSSPLWGQETQYF; CDR3nt: TGTGCCAGCAGTTCGCCCCTGTGGGGGCAAGAGACCCAGTACTTC
v_gene: TRBV7-2; j_gene: TRBJ1-4; len: 15; abundance: NA; d_gene: NA; CDR3aa: CASSPQTGAGEKLFF; CDR3nt: TGTGCCAGCAGCCCGCAGACAGGTGCAGGGGAAAAACTGTTTTTT
v_gene: TRBV15; j_gene: TRBJ2-1; len: 19; abundance: few; d_gene: TRBD2; CDR3aa: CATSRPAGTSGRMSNEQFF; CDR3nt: TGTGCCACCAGCAGACCCGCCGGGACTAGCGGGCGAATGAGCAATGAGCAGTTCTTC
v_gene: TRBV7-4; j_gene: TRBJ1-6; len: 14; abundance: NA; d_gene: NA; CDR3aa: CASSLQNSNSPLHF; CDR3nt: TGTGCCAGCAGCTTACAAAACAGTAATTCACCCCTCCACTTT
v_gene: TRBV28; j_gene: TRBJ2-7; len: 15; abundance: few; d_gene: TRBD1; CDR3aa: CASSPPGQPSYEQYF; CDR3nt: TGTGCCAGCAGTCCACCGGGACAGCCATCCTACGAGCAGTACTTC
v_gene: TRBV7-2; j_gene: TRBJ2-5; len: 16; abundance: many; d_gene: TRBD2; CDR3aa: CASSLGPVAGQETQYF; CDR3nt: TGTGCCAGCAGCTTAGGTCCCGTAGCGGGGCAAGAGACCCAGTACTTC